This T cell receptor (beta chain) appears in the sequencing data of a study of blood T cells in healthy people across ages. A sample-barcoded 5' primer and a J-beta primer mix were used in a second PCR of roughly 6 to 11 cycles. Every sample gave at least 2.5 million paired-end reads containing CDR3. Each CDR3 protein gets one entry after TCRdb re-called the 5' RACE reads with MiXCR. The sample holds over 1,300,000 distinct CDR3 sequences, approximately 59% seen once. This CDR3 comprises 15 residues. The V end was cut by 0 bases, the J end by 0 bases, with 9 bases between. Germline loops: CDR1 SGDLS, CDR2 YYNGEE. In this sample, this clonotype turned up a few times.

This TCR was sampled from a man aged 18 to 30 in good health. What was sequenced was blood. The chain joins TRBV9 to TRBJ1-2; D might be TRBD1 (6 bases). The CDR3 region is CASSVATGTNYGYTF. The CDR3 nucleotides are TGTGCCAGCAGCGTAGCAACAGGGACTAACTATGGCTACACCTTC.